A selection of T cell receptor beta chains follows, all from one sample in a study of Graves' ophthalmopathy and Graves' hyperthyroidism. From the multiplex PCR reads, TCRdb called clonotypes with MiXCR, one entry per CDR3 protein. The table records almost 750,000 distinct CDR3 sequences, about 44% of them present only once. Sequencing was performed on peripheral blood. The receptors derive from an adult man with Graves' ophthalmopathy. CDR3s include the opening cysteine and the closing phenylalanine or tryptophan. The D gene is left open where the match is weak. Not all rows give a size; the values are once, few, many and, for expanded clones, a class.

TRBD2,TRBV7-9,.,TRBJ2-2,TGTGCCAGCAGCTTAGGAGCGGGAGGGAACACCGGGGAGCTGTCTTGG,CASSLGAGGNTGELSW
TRBD2,TRBV7-6,.,TRBJ2-5,TGTGCCAGCAGCCCGGGACTAGCCCCTTCGGAGACCCAGTACTTC,CASSPGLAPSETQYF
.,TRBV12-3/TRBV12-4,.,TRBJ1-3,TGTGCCAGCAGTTTTAACACCATATATTTT,CASSFNTIYF
.,TRBV7-2,.,TRBJ1-1,TGTGCCAGCAGCTTATCTCTGAACCCTGAAGCTTTCTTT,CASSLSLNPEAFF
.,TRBV4-2,.,TRBJ2-7,TGTGCCAGCAGCCAAGATGATCAGAGGAGTACCTACGAGCAGTACTTC,CASSQDDQRSTYEQYF
.,TRBV7-3,.,TRBJ1-2,TGTGCCAGCAGAGCTCCCTCTGGGGGGGAAGGCCTCAACTATGGCTACACCTTC,CASRAPSGGEGLNYGYTF
.,TRBV14,few,TRBJ1-4,TGTGCCAGCAGCCACTGGGCTGATGAAAAACTGTTTTTT,CASSHWADEKLFF
.,TRBV7-3,many,TRBJ1-3,TGTGCCAGCAGCTCCGACAGGGGAAACACCATATATTTT,CASSSDRGNTIYF
.,TRBV7-2,.,TRBJ2-5,TGCGCCAGCAGCCTCACATTGGCCGGGACACACCAAGAGACCCAGTACTTC,CASSLTLAGTHQETQYF
.,TRBV29-1,many,TRBJ2-5,TGCAGCGTTGTGATAGACACAGAGACCCAGTACTTC,CSVVIDTETQYF
TRBD2,TRBV11-1,.,TRBJ2-5,TGTGCCAGCAGCTTAGCGATCGGACTAGCGGGAGGGCCGGAGACCCAGTACTTC,CASSLAIGLAGGPETQYF
.,TRBV25-1,few,TRBJ1-2,TGTGCCAGCAGTCCCCAGGGCGTGAGTGGCTACACCTTC,CASSPQGVSGYTF
.,TRBV9,few,TRBJ2-5,TGTGCCAGCAGCGTAGATGAGGGGCGGGTCGAGACCCAGTACTTC,CASSVDEGRVETQYF
.,TRBV24-1,many,TRBJ2-2,TGTGCCTCCCAGGGCGAGGTCACCGGGGAGCTGTTTTTT,CASQGEVTGELFF
.,TRBV12-3/TRBV12-4,few,TRBJ1-3,TGTGCCAGCAGGGCAGGGGACTCTGGAAACACCATATATTTT,CASRAGDSGNTIYF
.,TRBV6-5,.,TRBJ1-3,TGTGCCAGCAGTGGGGGGGACATTAGAAACACCATATATTTT,CASSGGDIRNTIYF
.,TRBV11-2,many,TRBJ1-6,TGTGCCAGCAGCAACGGATGGGGCTATAATTCACCCCTCCACTTT,CASSNGWGYNSPLHF
.,TRBV19,few,TRBJ1-1,TGTGCCAGTAGTATAGGAAGGCGGGAGAACACTGAAGCTTTCTTT,CASSIGRRENTEAFF
.,TRBV11-2,few,TRBJ1-2,TGCGCCAGCAGCCCGCCGGGGACATCTAACTATGGCTACACCTTC,CASSPPGTSNYGYTF
.,TRBV29-1,.,TRBJ2-7,TGCAGCGTTGGGAACACCGGGGAGCAGTACTTC,CSVGNTGEQYF
TRBD1,TRBV20-1,.,TRBJ1-1,TGCAGTGCTAGACATACAGGGGGCGGTCTGAACACTGAAGCTTTCTTT,CSARHTGGGLNTEAFF
.,TRBV5-1,few,TRBJ2-7,TGCGCCAGCAGTGAAGGAGCGCGAGCCAAAGAGTACGAGCAGTACTTC,CASSEGARAKEYEQYF
TRBD2,TRBV20-1,few,TRBJ2-7,TGCAGTGCTGAAGGGACTAGCGGGACCCCCTACGAGCAGTACTTC,CSAEGTSGTPYEQYF
TRBD1,TRBV10-3,few,TRBJ2-7,TGTGCCAGCAGGGGGTCAGACTTATACGAGCAGTACTTC,CASRGSDLYEQYF
TRBD1,TRBV20-1,many,TRBJ1-4,TGCAGTGCCGACAGGGGGCGCGAAAAACTGTTTTTT,CSADRGREKLFF
.,TRBV7-2,.,TRBJ1-2,TGCGCCAGCAGCCAAGATTCACCCTCACGGGGCGGCTACACCTTC,CASSQDSPSRGGYTF
.,TRBV7-2,few,TRBJ2-7,TGTGCCAGCAGCCCGGGGTACAGCTCCTACGAGCAGTACTTC,CASSPGYSSYEQYF
.,TRBV7-2,.,TRBJ1-2,TGTGCCAGCAGCCTCTCCTCCCAGGGAGTCGGCTATGGCTACACCTTC,CASSLSSQGVGYGYTF
.,TRBV25-1,.,TRBJ2-2,TGTGCCAGCAGCTTGTTGGGGCGTACTGGCACCGGGGAGCTGTTTTTT,CASSLLGRTGTGELFF
TRBD1,TRBV5-6,.,TRBJ1-5,TGTGCCAGCAGCACGACAGGGAATAGCAATCAGCCCCAGCATTTT,CASSTTGNSNQPQHF
.,TRBV9,few,TRBJ2-6,TGTGCCAGCAGCGTAGGGGGGGGGCTTCTGGCCAACGTCCTGACTTTC,CASSVGGGLLANVLTF
TRBD2,TRBV2,.,TRBJ2-5,TGTGCCAGCAGTGCGCTAGCGGGAGGAAGAGAGACCCAGTACTTC,CASSALAGGRETQYF
.,TRBV29-1,many,TRBJ1-1,TGCAGCGTTGGGGTGGGGAAAAGCTCTGAAGCTTTCTTT,CSVGVGKSSEAFF
TRBD1,TRBV29-1,once,TRBJ2-7,TGCAGCGTGGAAGTTACAGGGGGCGCCTACGAGCAGTACTTC,CSVEVTGGAYEQYF
TRBD1,TRBV10-3,.,TRBJ1-1,TGTGCCATCAATGAGGGGTTCCGGGACAGGGAGTACACTGAAGCTTTCTTT,CAINEGFRDREYTEAFF
.,TRBV10-3,.,TRBJ2-3,TGTGCCATCAGCCCACTAGCATTCACAGATACGCAGTATTTT,CAISPLAFTDTQYF
.,TRBV9,.,TRBJ1-5,TGCGCCAGCAGCCAAGAGGAGGCTTATAGCAATCAGCCCCAGCATTTT,CASSQEEAYSNQPQHF
.,TRBV7-2,.,TRBJ1-1,TGTGCCAACAGCAACCTGAACACTGAAGCTTTCTTT,CANSNLNTEAFF
.,TRBV7-9,many,TRBJ1-2,TGTGCCAGCAGCTTAGCGCTTGGATCCGGCTACACCTTC,CASSLALGSGYTF
.,TRBV20-1,few,TRBJ1-1,TGCAGTGCGCAGAACCGGGAGGGGTTATCAGCTTTCTTT,CSAQNREGLSAFF
.,TRBV7-8,many,TRBJ2-7,TGTGCCAGCAGCCAAAGGACAGCCTCCTACGAGCAGTACTTC,CASSQRTASYEQYF
TRBD1,TRBV29-1,many,TRBJ2-7,TGCAGCGCCGGCGACGGGACAGGGGGCTACGAGCAGTACTTC,CSAGDGTGGYEQYF
TRBD1,TRBV11-1,once,TRBJ2-7,TGTGCCAGCAGCCACAGGACAGGGTTGGGCGAGCAGTACTTC,CASSHRTGLGEQYF
.,TRBV7-2,.,TRBJ1-6,TGTGCCAGCAGCTTACTCCAGGTTAATTCACCCCTCCACTTT,CASSLLQVNSPLHF
TRBD1,TRBV29-1,.,TRBJ1-4,TGCAGCGTTGAAATCCAGGGGGAAGCAACTAATGAAAAACTGTTTTTT,CSVEIQGEATNEKLFF
.,TRBV25-1,.,TRBJ2-2,TGTGCCAGCAGTTGGGTCCAAACCGGGGAGCTGTTTTTT,CASSWVQTGELFF
.,TRBV25-1,few,TRBJ2-2,TGTGCCAGCAGTTACCGGGGGAGCACCGGGGAGCTGTTTTTT,CASSYRGSTGELFF
TRBD1,TRBV25-1,.,TRBJ1-6,TGTGCCAGCAGCTCCGGGACAGCCGTCGGGGCTTTTTCACCCCTCCACTTT,CASSSGTAVGAFSPLHF
TRBD1,TRBV10-3,.,TRBJ1-1,TGTGCCAGCAGTTTTGGGACAGCCCGCGGTGCTTTCTTT,CASSFGTARGAFF
TRBD1,TRBV10-3,many,TRBJ2-7,TGTGCCATCAGTGAGGCAGGGGGTGGCGAGCAGTACTTC,CAISEAGGGEQYF
TRBD1,TRBV5-8,.,TRBJ1-2,TGTGCCAGCAGCTTGGTGCAGGGGGGTGGCTACACCTTC,CASSLVQGGGYTF
.,TRBV10-3,.,TRBJ1-1,TGTGCCATCAGTGCATCCAGCGGGGGGGCTGACAATGAAGCTTTCTTT,CAISASSGGADNEAFF